This TCR beta chain came from a study of metastatic and nonmetastatic thyroid tumors. CDR3 length equals 17 residues. Per the germline V gene, CDR1 is SEHNR and CDR2 is FQNEAQ (reference sequence). The V segment lost 7 bases and the J segment 5 bases; nucleotides outside the gene matches: 13. This clone has only a few counts. TCRdb re-clonotyped the PCR reads via MiXCR. The data contain about 8,400 clones, approximately 33% of them singletons. Patients were all untreated before their thyroid surgery. Sequencing input: tumor tissue. This chain connects TRBV7-9 to TRBJ2-1, with 11 bases matching TRBD2. This TCR was sampled from a female donor with papillary thyroid cancer or a benign thyroid nodule (not recorded which). Some clones in this sample may be carry-over from other donors' samples. In DNA form, the CDR3 reads TGTGCCAGCATCTCCCCCCTCGTGACTAGCGGGAACAATGAGCAGTTCTTC. It is translated as CASISPLVTSGNNEQFF.